The clone carrying this T cell receptor (beta chain) was observed at least ten times. These data are taken from a study of T cells in Graves' hyperthyroidism and ophthalmopathy. From RNA transcripts, TCR beta CDR3 regions were amplified. The TCR CDR3 was amplified in a first-round RT-PCR using the HTBI primer set. TCRdb passed the multiplex PCR reads through MiXCR, listing each CDR3 protein once. Counted here are 500,000 to 550,000 distinct CDR3 sequences, just under 20% occurring once; the ten biggest clones make up roughly 47%. Researchers barred patients who had uncontrolled infection, other autoimmune disease, pregnancy or lactation. From roughly 10 ml of fresh peripheral blood, PBMCs were isolated. The source is a man aged 35-49 years with Graves' ophthalmopathy. The sequenced material came from blood.

CDR3 nucleotides: TGTGCCAGCAGTGGAGTAGGGAGCATGAACACTGAAGCTTTCTTT. This codes for CASSGVGSMNTEAFF. This sequence joins TRBV6-1 and TRBJ1-1; D not resolved. Per the germline V gene, CDR1 is MNHNS and CDR2 is SASEGT. Trimming shortened V by 4 bases and J by 0 bases, and 12 bases separated the two germline ends. The CDR3 is 15 amino acids.